What follows is one T cell receptor beta chain and its context. This record comes from a study of OX40 agonist ivuxolimab in advanced cancers. Whole-study context: One hepatocellular carcinoma and two cutaneous melanoma patients partially responded.

Germline V gene sequence: CDR1 SEHNR, CDR2 FQNEAQ (reference sequence). V gave up 5 bases and J gave up 6 bases, with 11 bases separating them. The CDR3 covers 12 residues. The method was immunoSEQ multiplex PCR; TCRdb's version includes in-frame clones alone and lacks a portion of them. The sample shows about 19,000 clones, over 70% of them seen only once. The specimen was CD4+ or CD8+ T cells sorted from blood, collected in a trial of the OX40 agonist ivuxolimab. The V call is TRBV7-9, the J call TRBJ2-7, with a weak D call TRBD2 (6 bases). This TCR derives from an adult with an advanced solid tumor such as melanoma, head and neck, liver or kidney cancer. The CDR3 coding sequence is TGTGCCAGCAGCCTTACTAGCTCCGAGCAGTACTTC. Translation gives CASSLTSSEQYF.